Listed below are T cell receptor beta chains from one sample, sequenced in a study of beta chain features in type 1 diabetes. Clones were read by immunoSEQ multiplex PCR, and TCRdb kept only the in-frame ones, dropping some. The table shows 150,000 to 200,000 clones, with around 8.6% occurring only once. Material for sequencing was central memory CD4+ T cells from blood. The receptors come from a woman aged 18-30 years with type 1 diabetes. CDR3s include the opening cysteine and the closing phenylalanine or tryptophan. A D gene is named only where the DNA matches it firmly. For some rows the clone size is stated as once, few or many, or as a class when expanded; others skip it.

J gene	clone size	D gene	V gene	CDR3 protein	CDR3 DNA
TRBJ2-7	few	NA	TRBV14	CASSQSGYEQYF	TGTGCCAGCAGCCAAAGCGGCTACGAGCAGTACTTC
TRBJ1-2	few	NA	TRBV5-4	CASSLEWQNYGYTF	TGTGCCAGCAGCTTGGAATGGCAGAACTATGGCTACACCTTC
TRBJ2-2	once	TRBD2	TRBV11-2	CASSLGTSGVGELFF	TGTGCCAGCAGCTTAGGGACTAGCGGGGTCGGGGAGCTGTTTTTT
TRBJ1-5	NA	NA	TRBV21-1	CASSKIFRSNQPQHF	TGTGCCAGCTCAAAGATATTTCGGAGCAATCAGCCCCAGCATTTT
TRBJ2-2	few	TRBD2	TRBV5-1	CASSLGTSGTGELFF	TGCGCCAGCAGCTTAGGGACTAGCGGGACCGGGGAGCTGTTTTTT
TRBJ2-7	few	NA	TRBV5-1	CASSLFRPGAKSYEQYF	TGCGCCAGCAGCTTGTTTAGGCCAGGGGCAAAGTCCTACGAGCAGTACTTC
TRBJ2-7	few	TRBD2	TRBV7-2	CASSLGLADEQYF	TGTGCCAGCAGCCTAGGACTAGCGGACGAGCAGTACTTC
TRBJ2-1	few	TRBD1	TRBV11-2	CASSDRGLEQFF	TGTGCCAGCAGCGACAGGGGACTTGAGCAGTTCTTC
TRBJ2-7	NA	NA	TRBV7-2	CASSLGDGGLYEQYF	TGTGCCAGCAGCTTAGGGGACGGGGGACTCTACGAGCAGTACTTC
TRBJ2-7	NA	NA	TRBV13	CASKAAGAVYEQYF	TGTGCCAGCAAGGCGGCGGGGGCCGTATACGAGCAGTACTTC
TRBJ2-7	few	TRBD1	TRBV4-3	CASSQEIGQGGYEQYF	TGCGCCAGCAGCCAAGAAATAGGACAGGGTGGGTACGAGCAGTACTTC
TRBJ2-3	few	NA	TRBV28	CASSLPLRISSTDTQYF	TGTGCCAGCAGTTTACCCCTCAGGATTTCTAGCACAGATACGCAGTATTTT
TRBJ2-3	NA	NA	TRBV5-4	CASSVGTENTDTQYF	TGTGCCAGCAGCGTAGGAACAGAAAACACAGATACGCAGTATTTT
TRBJ2-7	few	TRBD2	TRBV7-3	CASSVSGSQYEQYF	TGTGCCAGCAGCGTTAGCGGGAGCCAATACGAGCAGTACTTC
TRBJ2-7	NA	NA	TRBV5-1	CASSLLTREDEQYF	TGCGCCAGCAGCCTTCTCACGAGGGAGGACGAGCAGTACTTC
TRBJ1-6	NA	NA	TRBV4-3	CASSMQQPGARDSPLHF	TGCGCCAGCAGCATGCAGCAACCAGGGGCCCGGGATTCACCCCTCCACTTT
TRBJ1-5	NA	NA	TRBV30	CAWSGTNSNQPQHF	TGTGCCTGGAGTGGGACAAATAGCAATCAGCCCCAGCATTTT
TRBJ1-2	few	TRBD1	TRBV27	CASSWTGAANYGYTF	TGTGCCAGCAGTTGGACAGGGGCGGCTAACTATGGCTACACCTTC
TRBJ2-1	NA	NA	TRBV4-3	CASSQDLTASSYNEQFF	TGCGCCAGCAGCCAAGATCTGACAGCGAGCTCCTACAATGAGCAGTTCTTC
TRBJ1-1	NA	TRBD1	TRBV5-6	CASTDKVRTGRSGAFF	TGTGCCAGCACCGATAAAGTAAGGACAGGGAGATCGGGAGCTTTCTTT
TRBJ2-5	NA	NA	TRBV28	CASSVGQAGETQYF	TGTGCCAGCAGCGTGGGGCAGGCTGGGGAGACCCAGTACTTC
TRBJ2-5	few	NA	TRBV15	CATSRDRTGLETQYF	TGTGCCACCAGCAGAGATAGGACTGGGCTAGAGACCCAGTACTTC